This entry lists 22 T cell receptor beta chains sequenced from one sample in a study of blood T cells in healthy people across ages. The authors ran a second PCR of roughly 7 to 11 cycles using a sample-barcoded 5' primer and a J-beta primer mix. A single record per CDR3 protein comes from TCRdb applying MiXCR to the 5' RACE reads. The sample gives some 560,000 distinct CDR3 sequences, roughly a quarter of which show up once; approximately 3.6% is in the top ten. The sample also formed part of further work on T cells of mothers and their children.

The sequenced sample consisted of blood. The receptors shown here come from a boy aged 2 to 10 in good health.

The CDR3 loop reads CASSQDLDFQPQHF. The CDR3 DNA reads as TGCGCCAGCAGCCAAGACTTGGACTTTCAGCCCCAGCATTTT. This chain joins TRBV4-3 and TRBJ1-5; D ambiguous. CDR1 is LGHNA and CDR2 is YSLEER in the germline V gene. With 0 bases removed from V and 6 bases from J, the gap between germline ends came to 9 bases. The CDR3 has 14 amino acids.

J is TRBJ1-4 and V is TRBV20-1, with a tentative D call TRBD1 (5 bases). Trimming removed 1 base from V and 0 bases from J, with 9 bases in between. The CDR3 has 15 residues. The V gene's germline CDR1 is DFQATT and CDR2 SNEGSKA (reference sequence). The CDR3 spells CSARGGQATNEKLFF. Written as DNA, the CDR3 is TGCAGTGCTAGAGGTGGACAAGCAACTAATGAAAAACTGTTTTTT.

The chain links TRBV12-3 or TRBV12-4 to TRBJ2-1, with TRBD2 matching over 12 bases. Germline trimming cut 7 bases from V and 9 bases from J; bases unmatched to any gene: 22. CDR3 length: 19 amino acids. The CDR3 spells CASNEAGVSTSGRSLEQFF. CDR3 DNA: TGTGCCAGCAATGAAGCAGGGGTATCTACTAGCGGGAGGTCGCTTGAGCAGTTCTTC.

This sequence joins TRBV11-2 and TRBJ2-5; D not resolved. V was shortened by 1 base and J by 6 bases, with 12 bases between the two germline ends. This CDR3 is 14 amino acids long. Germline V gene data show CDR1 as SGHAT and CDR2 as FQNNGV. The CDR3 loop reads CASSLVKAPKTQYF. The CDR3 nucleotides are TGTGCCAGCAGCTTAGTCAAAGCTCCGAAGACCCAGTACTTC.

This chain connects TRBV6-1 to TRBJ2-1, with D perhaps matching TRBD1 or TRBD2 (6 bases each). The germline V gene encodes CDR1 MNHNS and CDR2 SASEGT. With 7 bases removed from V and 8 bases from J, the gap between germline ends came to 12 bases. This CDR3 is 12 amino acids long. CDR3 sequence: CASIGGFHEQFF. The CDR3 DNA is TGTGCCAGCATAGGGGGGTTCCATGAGCAGTTCTTC.

This chain uses TRBV3-1 with TRBJ2-7; D is unresolved. V was cut by 0 bases and J by 2 bases, with 8 bases left in between. The CDR3 consists of 14 residues. Germline CDR1 reads LGHDT; CDR2 reads YNNKEL (reference sequence). CDR3 bases: TGTGCCAGCAGCCAAGATTCCCCGGCCTACGAGCAGTACTTC. Protein product: CASSQDSPAYEQYF.

This clonotype was counted between two and nine times. This sequence joins TRBV20-1 and TRBJ2-4; possibly TRBD2 for D (6 bases). The CDR3 has 12 residues. Trimming pared 5 bases from V and 5 bases from J, leaving 10 bases between. CDR1 is DFQATT and CDR2 is SNEGSKA in the germline V gene (reference sequence). As DNA, the CDR3 is TGCAGTGCTCCGGAGGGCCAAAACATTCAGTACTTC. Translated, it gives CSAPEGQNIQYF.

This clonotype was detected a few times. The rearrangement joins TRBV10-3 to TRBJ2-5; TRBD2 matches at 7 bases. The DNA matches TRBJ2-1 better at its end, which makes the J call doubtful. Germline V lookup: CDR1 ENHRY, CDR2 SYGVKD. This CDR3 has 16 residues. The CDR3 loop reads CAISESLGTTRGEQFF. CDR3 DNA sequence: TGTGCCATCAGTGAGTCATTAGGGACTACCCGTGGTGAGCAGTTCTTC.

This clonotype was seen only a few times. This chain uses TRBV12-3 or TRBV12-4 with TRBJ2-5, with 8 bases identical to TRBD2. CDR3 length: 17 amino acids. Unmatched junction bases numbered 8, after V lost 1 base and J lost 1 base. This CDR3 reads CASSLVRLGTSQETQYF. CDR3 sequence (DNA): TGTGCCAGCAGTTTAGTTCGTTTGGGGACTAGCCAAGAGACCCAGTACTTC.

The chain joins TRBV11-2 to TRBJ1-4, with D hard to call. CDR3 size: 14 residues. V was clipped by 1 base and J by 7 bases, with 10 bases between them. Germline CDR1 reads SGHAT; CDR2 reads FQNNGV. The CDR3 DNA reads as TGTGCCAGCAGCTTAGTGGGTTTACCTGAAAAACTGTTTTTT. It specifies CASSLVGLPEKLFF. The full variable domain, completed using reference TRBV11-2 and TRBJ1-4, is EAGVAQSPRYKIIEKRQSVAFWCNPISGHATLYWYQQILGQGPKLLIQFQNNGVVDDSQLPKDRFSAERLKGVDSTLKIQPAKLEDSAVYLCASSLVGLPEKLFFGSGTQLSVL.

The CDR3 coding sequence is TGCGCCAGCAGCTTGCGGAGACACCAAGAGACCCAGTACTTC. It codes for CASSLRRHQETQYF. V usage is TRBV5-1 and J usage is TRBJ2-5; D is uncertain. In germline, CDR1 is SGHRS, CDR2 YFSETQ. The ends were cut back, 1 base at V and 0 bases at J, with 7 bases in the middle. CDR3 size: 14 residues.

The chain employs TRBV7-2 and TRBJ2-7, with TRBD2 matching 8 bases. CDR3 length: 13 amino acids. The germline V gene has CDR1 SGHTA and CDR2 FQGNSA. Unmatched junction bases numbered 3, after V lost 2 bases and J lost 6 bases. The CDR3 DNA is TGTGCCAGCAGCTTAACCGGGAGGGGCGAGCAGTACTTC. Translated: CASSLTGRGEQYF.

This chain uses TRBV30 with TRBJ2-5, with a weak D call TRBD1 (5 bases). Trimming left V 0 bases short and J 5 bases short, with 19 bases between. Germline CDR1 is GTSNPN and CDR2 is SVGIG (reference sequence). The CDR3 is 16 amino acids. The CDR3, as DNA: TGTGCCTGGAGTGTAGAGTGGGCCAGGGTGGGGGAGACCCAGTACTTC. As protein: CAWSVEWARVGETQYF.

There are a few counts of this clonotype. The chain couples TRBV4-2 to TRBJ1-2; D is unclear. Trimming took off 3 bases at V and 0 bases at J, with 14 bases between the two ends. Per the germline V gene, CDR1 is LGHNA and CDR2 is YNFKEQ. The length of the CDR3 is 16 residues. The CDR3 spells CASSQTDSFSNYGYTF. The CDR3 bases are TGTGCCAGCAGCCAGACTGACTCCTTCTCTAACTATGGCTACACCTTC.

The chain employs TRBV19 and TRBJ2-2; D tentatively reads TRBD1 or TRBD2 (5 bases each). The germline V gene encodes CDR1 LNHDA and CDR2 SQIVND (reference sequence). Trimming pared 3 bases from V and 4 bases from J, leaving 12 bases between. The CDR3 consists of 15 residues. CDR3 bases: TGTGCCAGTAGTATTCCGGGGCGCGGCACCGGGGAGCTGTTTTTT. It specifies CASSIPGRGTGELFF.

This clonotype was found a few times. V gene TRBV20-1 combines with J gene TRBJ2-3; TRBD2 aligns across 8 bases. Losses at the gene ends were 3 bases for V and 5 bases for J; bases not matched to a gene: 4. The germline V gene encodes CDR1 DFQATT and CDR2 SNEGSKA (reference sequence). The CDR3 loop spans 13 amino acids. In DNA form, the CDR3 reads TGCAGTGCTAGCCGCGGGGGGTTAGATACGCAGTATTTT. This encodes CSASRGGLDTQYF.

This chain uses TRBV3-1 with TRBJ1-2, with D possibly matching TRBD1 (5 bases). CDR3 size: 14 residues. Per germline, CDR1 LGHDT and CDR2 YNNKEL (reference sequence). Trimming cost V 0 bases and J 3 bases, with 8 bases left between them. CDR3 in amino acids: CASSQDRGHYGYTF. The CDR3 region has the DNA TGTGCCAGCAGCCAAGACCGGGGACACTATGGCTACACCTTC.

In this sample, this clonotype turned up a few times. The rearrangement joins TRBV2 to TRBJ1-1, with a tentative D call TRBD1 (6 bases). The CDR3 is 13 residues long. Germline CDR1 reads SNHLY; CDR2 reads FYNNEI. Trimming removed 8 bases from V and 3 bases from J, with 13 bases in between. CDR3: CASGEQGHTEAFF. For the CDR3, the DNA is TGTGCCAGCGGGGAACAGGGCCACACTGAAGCTTTCTTT. Drawing the rest from reference TRBV2 and TRBJ1-1, the complete variable domain is EPEVTQTPSHQVTQMGQEVILRCVPISNHLYFYWYRQILGQKVEFLVSFYNNEISEKSEIFDDQFSVERPDGSNFTLKIRSTKLEDSAMYFCASGEQGHTEAFFGQGTRLTVV.

The chain combines TRBV10-3 with TRBJ2-1; 8 bases fit TRBD2. The CDR3 runs 16 residues. CDR1 ENHRY and CDR2 SYGVKD come from the germline V gene. V was clipped by 3 bases and J by 0 bases; unmatched bases: 4. CDR3 in DNA: TGTGCCATCAGTGATAGCGGGGTACGCTCCTACAATGAGCAGTTCTTC. Translating it yields CAISDSGVRSYNEQFF.

This clonotype was seen only a few times. V usage is TRBV13 and J usage is TRBJ1-1; TRBD1 matches 8 bases. There are 17 residues in the CDR3. Trimming removed 5 bases from V and 1 base from J; junction bases left unmatched: 12. Germline assignment: CDR1 PRHDT and CDR2 FYEKMQ (reference sequence). CDR3 region: CASSPSEGQEENTEAFF. The DNA for the CDR3 is TGTGCCAGCAGCCCTAGCGAGGGACAGGAGGAGAACACTGAAGCTTTCTTT.

The chain uses TRBV20-1 and TRBJ2-1, with D maybe TRBD2 (6 bases). CDR1 and CDR2 (germline): DFQATT, SNEGSKA (reference sequence). The CDR3 spans 14 residues. The V end lost 5 bases, the J end lost 6 bases, and 17 bases lay between the germline ends. DNA for the CDR3: TGCAGTGCTTTCCGGGGGACGGGACTCAATGAGCAGTTCTTC. This translates into CSAFRGTGLNEQFF.

This clonotype has just one count. The V and J genes are TRBV6-1 and TRBJ1-2, with D possibly TRBD1 on 5 matching bases. The CDR3 loop spans 16 amino acids. Deletions cut 4 bases from V and 3 bases from J, with 18 bases between. CDR1 MNHNS and CDR2 SASEGT come from the germline V gene. As DNA, the CDR3 is TGTGCCAGCAGTGCCACCGGGGCAGGGAAGGACTATGGCTACACCTTC. It specifies CASSATGAGKDYGYTF.